This TCR beta chain was profiled in a study of T cell responses to AZD1222 COVID-19 vaccine. Across the study: Some second doses came at about 4 weeks and others at about 12 weeks; these were pooled.

CDR1 is SGDLS, CDR2 YYNGEE, per germline. Trimming shortened V by 0 bases and J by 8 bases, and 17 bases separated the two germline ends. This CDR3 contains 15 residues. Study observations and caveats: Nearly half of spike-specific TCRs reportedly go after variant regions that carry no mutations.

Sequencing was performed with immunoSEQ multiplex PCR; in TCRdb, only in-frame clones are kept and a portion is missing. The repertoire includes 100,000 to 150,000 clones, 80% to 90% of them detected once, and more than 9% sits in the top ten. Notes on this clone: Its cognate antigen is unknown.

The sequence was collected from an adult in good health. The sequences come from peripheral blood, collected on day 0 of AZD1222 vaccination. The chain carries TRBV9 and TRBJ1-2; a weak D match, TRBD1 (5 bases). CDR3 coding DNA: TGTGCCAGCAGCGTAGGGAGGAATGTGCAGGGCGGCTACACCTTC. Residues: CASSVGRNVQGGYTF.